A selection of T cell receptor beta chains follows, all from one sample in a study of cytomegalovirus exposure and HLA in healthy donors. Clones were read by immunoSEQ multiplex PCR, and TCRdb kept only the in-frame ones, dropping some. The sample lists roughly 110,000 clones; less than 70% were seen once. The specimen sequenced was PBMCs. These receptors originate from a woman between 25 and 40 years old in good health and CMV-seronegative. The CDR3 runs from the conserved cysteine through the conserved F or W. The D gene is left open where the match is weak. Expanded clones are given a class, and other clones once, few, many or no size at all.

j_call d_call v_call cdr3_length clone_size cdr3_aa cdr3_nt
TRBJ2-2 NA TRBV10-1 13 NA CASSAGLTGELFF TGCGCCAGCAGTGCAGGATTAACCGGGGAGCTGTTTTTT
TRBJ2-5 NA TRBV7-2 15 few CASSLGAGFQETQYF TGTGCCAGCAGCTTAGGGGCGGGATTCCAAGAGACCCAGTACTTC
TRBJ2-7 NA TRBV27 13 few CASSLPYSYEQYF TGTGCCAGCAGTCTACCCTACTCCTACGAGCAGTACTTC
TRBJ2-3 NA TRBV27 14 NA CASSLSSSTDTQYF TGTGCCAGCAGTTTATCCTCTAGCACAGATACGCAGTATTTT
TRBJ2-7 TRBD2 TRBV9 16 NA CASSARLAGGQDEQYF TGTGCCAGCAGCGCACGACTAGCGGGAGGACAGGACGAGCAGTACTTC
TRBJ2-7 NA TRBV1 18 NA CTSSQAGTSGKVRSEQYF TGCACCAGCAGCCAGGCCGGGACTAGCGGGAAGGTTCGGTCCGAGCAGTACTTC
TRBJ2-5 NA TRBV5-6 13 NA CASSTRMRVTQYF TGTGCCAGCAGCACTAGGATGAGAGTAACCCAGTACTTC
TRBJ1-1 TRBD1 TRBV5-1 13 NA CASSWTGGTEAFF TGCGCCAGCAGCTGGACAGGGGGAACTGAAGCTTTCTTT
TRBJ2-5 TRBD2 TRBV10-3 17 few CAISDPSGRARQETQYF TGTGCCATCAGTGACCCCAGCGGGAGGGCCCGGCAAGAGACCCAGTACTTC
TRBJ2-1 NA TRBV5-8 13 NA CASSFGHNNEQFF TGTGCCAGCAGCTTTGGCCACAACAATGAGCAGTTCTTC
TRBJ1-2 NA TRBV7-9 12 NA CSSSPGANGYTF TGTTCCAGCAGCCCAGGTGCGAATGGCTACACCTTC
TRBJ2-3 TRBD2 TRBV4-3 18 NA CASSQDPPTSGITDTQYF TGCGCCAGCAGCCAAGATCCCCCTACTAGCGGGATCACAGATACGCAGTATTTT
TRBJ1-1 NA TRBV15 14 NA CATSRAGHNTEAFF TGTGCCACCAGCAGAGCAGGGCACAACACTGAAGCTTTCTTT
TRBJ2-7 NA TRBV7-9 12 NA CSSSLGLYEQYF TGTTCCAGCAGCTTAGGTCTTTACGAGCAGTACTTC
TRBJ1-2 NA TRBV28 15 few CATQTTGALNYGYTF TGTGCCACGCAAACGACAGGAGCGCTTAACTATGGCTACACCTTC
TRBJ2-7 NA TRBV2 13 few CASSVGLIDEQYF TGTGCCAGCAGTGTTGGGCTAATCGACGAGCAGTACTTC
TRBJ2-3 NA TRBV6-1 15 once CASSEFGTSTDTQYF TGTGCCAGCAGTGAATTTGGTACTAGCACAGATACGCAGTATTTT
TRBJ2-1 NA TRBV4-1 15 NA CASSQGARVGNEQFF TGCGCCAGCAGCCAAGGGGCCAGGGTAGGCAATGAGCAGTTCTTC
TRBJ2-1 TRBD1 TRBV7-3 17 NA CASSPLGDRVIYNEQFF TGTGCCAGCAGCCCACTTGGGGACAGGGTCATCTACAATGAGCAGTTCTTC
TRBJ2-7 TRBD2 TRBV15 15 NA CATSRDPGGPSEQYF TGTGCCACCAGCAGAGACCCGGGAGGGCCTAGCGAGCAGTACTTC
TRBJ2-3 NA TRBV19 15 NA CASSTRPGHTDTQYF TGTGCCAGTAGTACCCGCCCGGGTCACACAGATACGCAGTATTTT
TRBJ1-6 TRBD1 TRBV27 15 NA CASRPRDRDNSPLHF TGTGCCAGCAGACCCCGGGACAGGGATAATTCACCCCTCCACTTT
TRBJ2-7 NA TRBV6-5 15 NA CASSYSHREPYEQYF TGTGCCAGCAGTTACTCCCACAGGGAACCCTACGAGCAGTACTTC
TRBJ2-7 NA TRBV2 12 few CASGRGAYEQYF TGTGCCAGCGGAAGGGGTGCCTACGAGCAGTACTTC
TRBJ1-3 NA TRBV30 15 NA CAWSHGGHSGNTIYF TGTGCCTGGAGTCACGGAGGGCACTCTGGAAACACCATATATTTT
TRBJ2-7 NA TRBV28 15 NA CASSREQGSSYEQYF TGTGCCAGCAGTCGTGAGCAGGGGAGCTCCTACGAGCAGTACTTC
TRBJ2-7 TRBD1 TRBV18 15 few CASSPNRDSSYEQYF TGTGCCAGCTCACCAAACCGGGACAGCTCCTACGAGCAGTACTTC
TRBJ2-1 TRBD2 TRBV13 15 NA CASIPPGLVGNEQFF TGTGCCAGCATCCCCCCGGGACTAGTTGGCAATGAGCAGTTCTTC
TRBJ2-1 TRBD2 TRBV5-6 16 NA CASSLGNSGNYNEQFF TGTGCCAGCAGCCTGGGTAATAGCGGGAACTACAATGAGCAGTTCTTC
TRBJ2-7 TRBD1 TRBV6-5 13 few CASSFRQGYEQYF TGTGCCAGCAGTTTCAGACAGGGGTACGAGCAGTACTTC
TRBJ2-3 TRBD2 TRBV30 13 NA CAYSGTSQDTQYF TGTGCCTACTCCGGGACTAGCCAAGATACGCAGTATTTT
TRBJ1-4 NA TRBV6-5 14 NA CASTQGQGSEKLFF TGTGCCAGTACGCAGGGCCAGGGTAGCGAAAAACTGTTTTTT
TRBJ1-2 TRBD1 TRBV6-5 15 NA CASSPPGQGSYGYTF TGTGCCAGCAGCCCTCCTGGACAGGGAAGCTATGGCTACACCTTC
TRBJ2-7 NA TRBV11-2 14 few CASSLGEAGYEQYF TGTGCCAGCAGCTTAGGCGAGGCCGGATACGAGCAGTACTTC
TRBJ1-5 NA TRBV30 14 NA CAWSVRGVGQPQHF TGTGCCTGGAGTGTTCGGGGGGTTGGGCAGCCCCAGCATTTT
TRBJ2-1 NA TRBV4-3 14 NA CASSQDSWDRGQFF TGCGCCAGCAGCCAAGATTCGTGGGATCGGGGGCAGTTCTTC
TRBJ2-7 NA TRBV5-8 15 NA CASSLGTGTIYEQYF TGTGCCAGCAGCTTGGGTACCGGGACAATCTACGAGCAGTACTTC
TRBJ2-1 NA TRBV7-2 15 NA CASSYAASSYNEQFF TGTGCCAGCAGCTACGCCGCTAGCTCCTACAATGAGCAGTTCTTC
TRBJ2-7 TRBD1 TRBV18 14 few CASSFQGATYEQYF TGTGCCAGCTCATTCCAGGGGGCAACGTACGAGCAGTACTTC
TRBJ2-3 NA TRBV5-4 13 NA CASSLIETDTQYF TGTGCCAGCAGCTTGATCGAGACAGATACGCAGTATTTT
TRBJ2-7 NA TRBV4-1 12 NA CASSQELGEQYF TGCGCCAGCAGCCAAGAGCTAGGCGAGCAGTACTTC
TRBJ1-5 NA TRBV9 15 NA CASSPGGGASQPQHF TGTGCCAGCAGCCCCGGGGGTGGGGCGAGTCAGCCCCAGCATTTT
TRBJ2-1 NA TRBV29-1 12 once CSVEDNNAGQFF TGCAGCGTTGAAGATAACAATGCAGGGCAGTTCTTC
TRBJ2-3 TRBD2 TRBV6-4 14 NA CASRTSGSTDTQYF TGTGCCAGCCGGACTAGCGGGAGCACAGATACGCAGTATTTT
TRBJ2-2 TRBD1 TRBV9 18 NA CASSPSYPGTGATGELFF TGTGCCAGCAGCCCTAGCTACCCCGGGACAGGGGCGACCGGGGAGCTGTTTTTT
TRBJ2-5 TRBD2 TRBV7-3 13 NA CASSFREGETQYF TGTGCCAGCAGCTTCCGGGAGGGGGAGACCCAGTACTTC
TRBJ2-4 TRBD2 TRBV27 18 NA CASRPGLGTFTAKNIQYF TGTGCCAGCAGGCCGGGACTAGGTACGTTTACGGCCAAAAACATTCAGTACTTC
TRBJ2-1 NA TRBV4-3 13 few CASSQDRHYEQFF TGCGCCAGCAGCCAAGATAGGCACTACGAGCAGTTCTTC
TRBJ2-7 NA TRBV6-5 15 NA CASSQSTESSYEQYF TGTGCCAGCAGTCAGAGTACAGAGAGCTCCTACGAGCAGTACTTC
TRBJ2-5 TRBD2 TRBV6-1 13 few CASSPWGGETQYF TGTGCCAGCAGTCCCTGGGGGGGGGAGACCCAGTACTTC
TRBJ2-1 NA TRBV11-2 13 few CASTLLSSYEQFF TGTGCCAGCACCCTACTAAGCAGCTATGAGCAGTTCTTC
TRBJ2-5 TRBD2 TRBV30 15 NA CAWRPGLAGKETQYF TGTGCCTGGAGACCGGGACTAGCGGGAAAAGAGACCCAGTACTTC
TRBJ2-7 TRBD1 TRBV15 14 NA CATSRADRNYEQYF TGTGCCACCAGCAGAGCGGACAGGAACTACGAGCAGTACTTC
TRBJ1-5 NA TRBV19 15 NA CASSTRGGGGQPQHF TGTGCCAGTAGTACGAGGGGCGGGGGCGGTCAGCCCCAGCATTTT
TRBJ2-3 NA TRBV15 16 NA CATSRGKGGTTDTQYF TGTGCCACCAGCAGAGGAAAGGGGGGGACCACAGATACGCAGTATTTT
TRBJ2-3 NA TRBV19 12 NA CASSIGGSAQYF TGTGCCAGTAGTATAGGCGGTTCGGCGCAGTATTTT
TRBJ2-3 NA TRBV7-9 15 NA CASSLQNFGTDTQYF TGTGCCAGCAGCTTACAAAATTTCGGTACAGATACGCAGTATTTT
TRBJ2-7 TRBD1 TRBV7-8 14 NA CASSPNRGIYEQYF TGTGCCAGCAGCCCTAACAGGGGGATCTACGAGCAGTACTTC
TRBJ1-6 NA TRBV28 13 few CASTSHRVRALHF TGTGCCAGCACTTCCCACAGGGTTAGAGCCCTCCACTTT